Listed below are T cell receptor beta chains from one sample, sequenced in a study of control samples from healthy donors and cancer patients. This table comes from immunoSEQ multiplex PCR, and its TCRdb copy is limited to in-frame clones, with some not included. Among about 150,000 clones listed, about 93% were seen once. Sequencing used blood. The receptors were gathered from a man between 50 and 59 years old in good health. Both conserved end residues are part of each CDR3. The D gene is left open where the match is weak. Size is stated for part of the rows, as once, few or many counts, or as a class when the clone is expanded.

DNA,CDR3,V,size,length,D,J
TGTGCCAGCAGTTGGACAGGGGGCGCTGAGACCCAGTACTTC,CASSWTGGAETQYF,TRBV27,.,14,TRBD1,TRBJ2-5
TGTGCCAGCTCACCTTCAGCGGGAGGGAGCTCCTACGAGCAGTACTTC,CASSPSAGGSSYEQYF,TRBV18,.,16,TRBD2,TRBJ2-7
TGTGCCAGCAGCTTGGGACTTGCGCAAGAGACCCAGTACTTC,CASSLGLAQETQYF,TRBV5-8,.,14,.,TRBJ2-5
TGTGCCAGCAGTGAAGTTGCCCCCGGGGGGGAAAAACTGTTTTTT,CASSEVAPGGEKLFF,TRBV6-1,.,15,.,TRBJ1-4
TGTGCCAGCAGTCCGCTGGACAGGTCGTCCCACGAGCAGTACTTC,CASSPLDRSSHEQYF,TRBV27,once,15,TRBD1,TRBJ2-7
TGTGCCATCAGTGAGTCGGAAAATAGCAATCAGCCCCAGCATTTT,CAISESENSNQPQHF,TRBV10-3,.,15,.,TRBJ1-5
TGCAGCGTGTTATTTGTCACAGGGGCCTACGAGCAGTACTTC,CSVLFVTGAYEQYF,TRBV29-1,.,14,TRBD1,TRBJ2-7
TGTGCCAGTACCGACAGGGGGAGTCTAGCCAAAAACATTCAGTACTTC,CASTDRGSLAKNIQYF,TRBV19,.,16,TRBD1,TRBJ2-4
TGTGCCAGCAGCCTTAGACAGGGGAGCAGTGAAGCTTTCTTT,CASSLRQGSSEAFF,TRBV7-9,.,14,TRBD1,TRBJ1-1
TGTGCCAGCAGTTTTGTGGGGGCGCAGTATTTT,CASSFVGAQYF,TRBV28,.,11,.,TRBJ2-3
TGTGCCACCAGTGGGACAGGGAGGTTCGGAGAGACCCAGTACTTC,CATSGTGRFGETQYF,TRBV24-1,.,15,TRBD1,TRBJ2-5
TGTGCCAGCAAACAACCGGGACATAACTACAATGAGCAGTTCTTC,CASKQPGHNYNEQFF,TRBV28,.,15,.,TRBJ2-1
TGCGCCAGGGAAGGGACTAGCGGGAGTCCTGTCGACACCGGGGAGCTGTTTTTT,CAREGTSGSPVDTGELFF,TRBV5-1,.,18,TRBD2,TRBJ2-2
TGCGCCAGCACCGCCGGGACAGGGGGCGCCGAGGGCACTGAAGCTTTCTTT,CASTAGTGGAEGTEAFF,TRBV10-1,.,17,TRBD1,TRBJ1-1
TGTGCCAGCAGTGAAGAACAGGGGGGACAGCCCCAGCATTTT,CASSEEQGGQPQHF,TRBV2,.,14,TRBD1,TRBJ1-5
TGTGCCAGCAGTCCCCGGACAAGAGGAAACACCATATATTTT,CASSPRTRGNTIYF,TRBV5-6,.,14,.,TRBJ1-3
TGTGCCAGCAGCCCAACGGGACTGAGGTATGATGAGCAGTTCTTC,CASSPTGLRYDEQFF,TRBV14,.,15,.,TRBJ2-1
TGTGCCATCAAACCCGGGACATTCACGGGAAACACCATATATTTT,CAIKPGTFTGNTIYF,TRBV10-3,.,15,.,TRBJ1-3